This TCR beta chain came from a study of blood T cell repertoires in COVID-19. At the level of the study: From the United States, Italy and Spain came samples of acute and convalescent COVID-19. From T cells, B-cell-depleted T cells, or PBMCs came the material, which was cDNA or gDNA.

Methods used by the authors: Amplification of reference gene primers provided the estimated nucleated cell counts. Method: immunoSEQ multiplex PCR; TCRdb's copy keeps in-frame clones and lacks some. Clone size and V and J calls were adopted from that table, with D and trimming inferred from the DNA. The data contain a few hundred thousand clones, about 91% of them singletons. The germline V gene encodes CDR1 SNHLY and CDR2 FYNNEI. The CDR3 runs 13 residues. V was trimmed by 5 bases and J by 15 bases, leaving 20 bases between them. The chain employs TRBV2 and TRBJ2-1; a weak D match, TRBD2 (6 bases). Sequenced material: peripheral blood. The TCR originated in a woman aged 40-49 years who had recovered from COVID-19. CDR3 protein: CASSWDSGGGGFF. CDR3 DNA: TGTGCCAGCAGTTGGGATTCTGGGGGAGGAGGGTTCTTC.